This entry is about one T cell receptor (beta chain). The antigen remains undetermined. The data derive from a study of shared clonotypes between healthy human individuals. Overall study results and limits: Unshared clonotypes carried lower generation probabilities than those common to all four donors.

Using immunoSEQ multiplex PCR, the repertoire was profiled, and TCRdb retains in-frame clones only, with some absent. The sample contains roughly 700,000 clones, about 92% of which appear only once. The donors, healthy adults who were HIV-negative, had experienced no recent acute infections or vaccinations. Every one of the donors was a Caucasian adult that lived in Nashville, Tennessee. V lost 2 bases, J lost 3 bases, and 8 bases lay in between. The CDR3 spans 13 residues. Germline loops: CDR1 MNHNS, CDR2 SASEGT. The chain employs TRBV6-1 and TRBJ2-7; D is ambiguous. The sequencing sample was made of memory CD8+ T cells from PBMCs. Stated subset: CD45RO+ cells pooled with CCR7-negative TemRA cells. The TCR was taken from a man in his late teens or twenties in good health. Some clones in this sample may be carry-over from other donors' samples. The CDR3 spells CASSEKLNYEQYF. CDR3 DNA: TGTGCCAGCAGTGAAAAACTCAACTACGAGCAGTACTTC.